The 29 T cell receptor beta chains below come from one sample, sequenced in a study of blood T cell repertoires in COVID-19. Assay: immunoSEQ multiplex PCR; the TCRdb copy retains only in-frame clones and omits some. The table shows about 270,000 clones, with around nine tenths occurring only once. Source material: peripheral blood. The receptors derive from a middle-aged man with active or convalescent COVID-19.

The CDR3 nucleotides read TGCGCCAGCAGCTTTCGGGGGGAGCAGTTCTTC. It specifies CASSFRGEQFF. The V gene is TRBV5-1, the J gene TRBJ2-1; a possible D gene is TRBD2 (6 bases). V was pared by 2 bases and J by 10 bases, with 7 bases between. CDR3 size: 11 residues. The V gene's germline CDR1 is SGHRS and CDR2 YFSETQ.

The chain recombines TRBV7-9 with TRBJ2-7; 7 bases map to TRBD1. CDR1 is SEHNR, CDR2 FQNEAQ, per germline (reference sequence). This CDR3 is built from 13 residues. V was pared by 5 bases and J by 3 bases, with 4 bases of the junction left unmatched. The CDR3 sequence: CASSPGQVYEQYF. In DNA, the CDR3 is TGTGCCAGCAGCCCCGGACAGGTCTACGAGCAGTACTTC.

This clone was recorded only once. V and J are TRBV13 and TRBJ2-7, with TRBD2 matching 10 bases. There are 15 residues in the CDR3. V trimming: 4 bases; J trimming: 2 bases; junction bases outside the gene matches: 5. Per germline, CDR1 PRHDT and CDR2 FYEKMQ (reference sequence). CDR3 sequence reads: CASSWQREGTYEQYF. In nucleotides, the CDR3 is TGTGCCAGCAGCTGGCAGCGGGAGGGCACCTACGAGCAGTACTTC.

This chain joins TRBV24-1 and TRBJ1-5; TRBD1 aligns across 7 bases. Per the germline V gene, CDR1 is KGHDR and CDR2 is SFDVKD. The CDR3 consists of 14 residues. Germline trimming cut 4 bases from V and 7 bases from J; bases unmatched to any gene: 6. The DNA for the CDR3 is TGTGCCACCAGTGAGACAGGGCAGGGACAGCCCCAGCATTTT. This encodes CATSETGQGQPQHF.

The rearrangement uses TRBV7-6 and TRBJ2-7; 9 nucleotides align to TRBD1. The germline V gene encodes CDR1 SGHVS and CDR2 FNYEAQ. There are 14 residues in the CDR3. The V segment lost 5 bases and the J segment 5 bases; nucleotides outside the gene matches: 7. DNA of the CDR3: TGTGCCAGCAGCCCAAGGGACAGGGTCAACGAGCAGTACTTC. Protein sequence: CASSPRDRVNEQYF.

The rearrangement links TRBV5-1 to TRBJ2-2, with D possibly being TRBD2 (5 bases). The CDR3 spans 16 residues. V dropped 0 bases and J dropped 4 bases, with 13 bases sitting between them. Looked up from germline, CDR1 is SGHRS and CDR2 is YFSETQ. The CDR3: CASSLAGPAGTGELFF. For the CDR3, the DNA is TGCGCCAGCAGCTTGGCGGGCCCCGCGGGCACCGGGGAGCTGTTTTTT.

The J gene is TRBJ2-1, the V gene TRBV24-1, with a tentative D call TRBD2 (6 bases). In germline, CDR1 is KGHDR, CDR2 SFDVKD. Trimming cost V 0 bases and J 7 bases, with 18 bases left between them. The length of the CDR3 is 17 residues. For the CDR3, the DNA is TGTGCCACCAGTGATTTGGTTCGGGACTCTGAGGAGAATGAGCAGTTCTTC. This gives the protein CATSDLVRDSEENEQFF.

The chain combines TRBV28 with TRBJ1-1, with TRBD1 as a possible D gene (5 bases). This CDR3 spans 15 amino acids. From germline, CDR1 is MDHEN and CDR2 SYDVKM. V dropped 4 bases and J dropped 11 bases, with 23 bases sitting between them. The CDR3 reads CASSSPGRDGGRAFF. The CDR3, as DNA: TGTGCCAGCAGTTCCCCGGGGAGGGATGGGGGTCGGGCTTTCTTT.

This rearrangement joins TRBV9 to TRBJ1-6; D is unclear. The CDR3 covers 15 residues. Germline lookup yields CDR1 SGDLS and CDR2 YYNGEE. The V and J ends lost 0 bases and 7 bases respectively, with 11 bases between them. The CDR3 bases are TGTGCCAGCAGCGTAGCTACCGGAGGGAATTCACCCCTCCACTTT. Translated, it gives CASSVATGGNSPLHF.

The gene calls are TRBV19 and TRBJ2-2; TRBD1 might be the D (6 bases). V dropped 5 bases and J dropped 4 bases, with 11 bases sitting between them. There are 14 residues in the CDR3. CDR1 and CDR2 (germline): LNHDA, SQIVND (reference sequence). DNA of the CDR3: TGTGCCAGTAGTTTGGGGGCGCGCACCGGGGAGCTGTTTTTT. This gives the protein CASSLGARTGELFF.

V and J are TRBV12-3 or TRBV12-4 and TRBJ1-1; maybe TRBD1 (5 bases). The CDR3 spans 11 residues. The V gene lost 5 bases and the J gene lost 7 bases, with 8 bases spanning the gap. In nucleotides, the CDR3 is TGTGCCAGCAGTCAGGGACTTGAAGCTTTCTTT. Translation gives CASSQGLEAFF.

This sequence joins TRBV30 and TRBJ2-3; D is possibly TRBD2 (7 bases). Trimming left V 5 bases short and J 4 bases short, with 10 bases between. The germline V gene encodes CDR1 GTSNPN and CDR2 SVGIG (reference sequence). CDR3 length: 12 residues. The CDR3 nucleotides are TGTGCCTGGGGAGGGGGGGCAGATACGCAGTATTTT. It encodes CAWGGGADTQYF.

The gene calls are TRBV7-9 and TRBJ1-5; D gene ambiguous. This CDR3 has 13 amino acids. Germline V lookup: CDR1 SEHNR, CDR2 FQNEAQ (reference sequence). Trimming took 1 base from V and 6 from J, leaving 7 bases between them. CDR3 sequence reads: CASSLGPVQPQHF. The CDR3 coding sequence is TGTGCCAGCAGCTTAGGGCCTGTTCAGCCCCAGCATTTT.

The rearrangement uses TRBV6-2 or TRBV6-3 and TRBJ1-6; TRBD1 matches 7 bases. The CDR3 runs 18 residues. Germline V gives CDR1 MNHEY, CDR2 SVGEGT. Germline trimming cut 2 bases from V and 8 bases from J; bases unmatched to any gene: 15. CDR3 region: CASSYLYRGTRRDSPLHF. In DNA form, the CDR3 reads TGTGCCAGCAGTTACCTCTACAGGGGAACTAGGCGAGATTCACCCCTCCACTTT.

This sequence joins TRBV5-4 and TRBJ1-2, with unresolved D. CDR1 SGHNT and CDR2 YYREEE come from the germline V gene (reference sequence). The V end lost 0 bases, the J end lost 4 bases, and 13 bases lay between the germline ends. There are 15 residues in the CDR3. The CDR3 here is CASSLEVAGTYGYTF. The CDR3 nucleotides are TGTGCCAGCAGCTTGGAAGTTGCAGGCACCTATGGCTACACCTTC.

This chain joins TRBV30 and TRBJ2-7; 8 bases map to TRBD1. CDR3 length: 12 amino acids. Germline V gene lookup returns CDR1 GTSNPN and CDR2 SVGIG (reference sequence). Unmatched junction bases numbered 11, after V lost 7 bases and J lost 9 bases. CDR3 region: CASPDRERGQYF. CDR3 sequence (DNA): TGTGCCTCTCCGGACAGGGAGAGGGGGCAGTACTTC.

The chain employs TRBV5-1 and TRBJ1-1, with D uncertain. Deletions cut 1 base from V and 6 bases from J, with 16 bases between. The germline gives CDR1 SGHRS, CDR2 YFSETQ. The CDR3 length is 15 residues. In nucleotides, the CDR3 is TGCGCCAGCAGCTTGACTGGAGGTGGGGAGGCTGAAGCTTTCTTT. The encoded protein is CASSLTGGGEAEAFF.

The V gene is TRBV19, the J gene TRBJ1-2, with TRBD1 as a possible D gene (6 bases). Germline CDR1 is LNHDA and CDR2 is SQIVND (reference sequence). Trimming took off 8 bases at V and 3 bases at J, with 16 bases between the two ends. CDR3 size: 14 residues. The CDR3 reads CASFGMRTDYGYTF. The CDR3 nucleotides are TGTGCCAGTTTCGGAATGAGGACAGACTATGGCTACACCTTC.

The chain couples TRBV29-1 to TRBJ1-4, with D uncertain. There are 16 residues in the CDR3. Looked up from germline, CDR1 is SQVTM and CDR2 is ANQGSEA. V was pared by 0 bases and J by 8 bases, with 19 bases between. Here the CDR3 reads CSVEDPTAQELEKLFF. CDR3 bases: TGCAGCGTTGAAGACCCCACAGCCCAGGAATTGGAAAAACTGTTTTTT.

This sequence joins TRBV24-1 and TRBJ2-2, with 10 bases fitting TRBD2. V shed 7 bases and J 7 bases; nucleotides not matched to a gene: 5. The CDR3 has 14 amino acids. Germline V gives CDR1 KGHDR, CDR2 SFDVKD. The CDR3 coding sequence is TGTGCCACCAGAGCGGGGGGGCCTTTCGGGGAGCTGTTTTTT. The encoded protein is CATRAGGPFGELFF.

The table lists this clone with a count of one. V and J are TRBV9 and TRBJ2-5; no clear D gene. V shed 4 bases and J shed 4 bases, with 17 bases lying between them. Germline assignment: CDR1 SGDLS and CDR2 YYNGEE. This CDR3 has 15 residues. The CDR3 region has the DNA TGTGCCAGCAGCCCCCGGTTTGGGTCGGGAGAGACCCAGTACTTC. Its protein is CASSPRFGSGETQYF.

The sample holds a few counts of this clone. The genes are TRBV18 and TRBJ1-1; TRBD1 agrees at 9 bases. The germline gives CDR1 KGHSH, CDR2 LQKENI. CDR3 length: 16 residues. Trimming at V came to 2 bases and at J to 6 bases, leaving 10 bases not matched to a gene. The CDR3 region has the DNA TGTGCCAGCTCACCATACGAGGACAGGGGTATCGCTGAAGCTTTCTTT. Its protein product is CASSPYEDRGIAEAFF.

This clone showed up just once. The J gene is TRBJ2-7, the V gene TRBV6-5, with 9 bases fitting TRBD1. Germline V CDR1 and CDR2: MNHEY, SVGAGI. The length of the CDR3 is 13 residues. Trimming at V came to 10 bases and at J to 2 bases, leaving 6 bases not matched to a gene. CDR3 in amino acids: CATGTGSAYEQYF. CDR3 DNA sequence: TGTGCCACTGGGACAGGGTCCGCCTACGAGCAGTACTTC.

In this sample, this clone turned up once. Different DNA sequences within this sample yield the same CDR3. The chain links TRBV4-2 to TRBJ2-5; D unresolved. This CDR3 spans 15 amino acids. The germline gives CDR1 LGHNA, CDR2 YNFKEQ. V dropped 0 bases and J dropped 2 bases, with 10 bases sitting between them. The DNA for the CDR3 is TGTGCCAGCAGCCAAGACCCAGACTCGCAAGAGACCCAGTACTTC. Translating it yields CASSQDPDSQETQYF.

The chain recombines TRBV3-1 (or the pseudogene TRBV3-2) with TRBJ1-3; 10 nucleotides align to TRBD1. Germline V gene lookup returns CDR1 LGHDT and CDR2 YNNKEL (reference sequence). There are 14 residues in the CDR3. J was trimmed by 6 bases and V by 4 bases; bases with no gene match: 3. The CDR3, as DNA: TGTGCCAGCAGCCCTGGGACAGGGGTAAACACCATATATTTT. It specifies CASSPGTGVNTIYF.

This clone showed up just a few times. The J gene is TRBJ1-2, the V gene TRBV5-1, with D unclear. The V end lost 5 bases, the J end lost 0 bases, and 8 bases lay between the germline ends. CDR3 size: 13 residues. CDR1 and CDR2 (germline): SGHRS, YFSETQ. The CDR3 DNA reads as TGCGCCAGCAGTTTAGATGCTAACTATGGCTACACCTTC. It is translated as CASSLDANYGYTF.

The sample holds one count of this clone. The chain combines TRBV19 with TRBJ1-2, with D possibly being TRBD1 (6 bases). The CDR3 has 12 amino acids. V lost 7 bases and J 4 bases, leaving 10 bases between the germline ends. Germline lookup yields CDR1 LNHDA and CDR2 SQIVND (reference sequence). CDR3 DNA sequence: TGTGCCAGTACCCCGGACAGCTATGGCTACACCTTC. Protein sequence: CASTPDSYGYTF.

This chain connects TRBV5-1 to TRBJ2-2, with a tentative D call TRBD1 (5 bases). The CDR3 length is 13 residues. Looked up from germline, CDR1 is SGHRS and CDR2 is YFSETQ. V was clipped by 5 bases and J by 4 bases, with 9 bases between them. The CDR3 loop is CASRGALTGELFF. As DNA, the CDR3 is TGCGCCAGCAGAGGGGCCCTCACCGGGGAGCTGTTTTTT.

This chain joins TRBV3-1 (or the pseudogene TRBV3-2) and TRBJ2-5; D possibly corresponds to TRBD1 (6 bases). The germline V and J ends were trimmed by 3 bases and 5 bases, with 13 bases remaining between them. The length of the CDR3 is 14 residues. CDR1 is LGHDT and CDR2 is YNNKEL in the germline V gene (reference sequence). CDR3 in DNA: TGTGCCAGCAGCCAGACAGGAGGCCAGGAGACCCAGTACTTC. Protein product: CASSQTGGQETQYF.